This T cell receptor (beta chain) was found in a study of blood T cell repertoires in COVID-19. Looking at the study overall: The analysed material was cDNA or gDNA that came from T cells, B-cell-depleted T cells, or PBMCs.

Germline V gene data show CDR1 as MNHNY and CDR2 as SVGAGI (reference sequence). V was clipped by 7 bases and J by 5 bases; unmatched bases: 10. This CDR3 is 15 amino acids long. The method was immunoSEQ multiplex PCR; TCRdb's version includes in-frame clones alone and lacks a portion of them. The table has fewer than 200,000 clones, 75% to 85% seen once. Sequenced sample: peripheral blood. The chain is built from TRBV6-6 and TRBJ2-2; 7 positions agree with TRBD1. The clonotype comes from an older woman with COVID-19, enrolled during active disease. The CDR3 is CASIPFRGRTGELFF. The CDR3 DNA reads TGTGCCAGCATCCCATTTAGGGGGCGTACCGGGGAGCTGTTTTTT.